This T cell receptor beta chain appears in the sequencing data of a study of T cell clones after liver transplantation (dated by TCRdb to between 2018 and 2021). A note on the overall study: The samples were obtained from ITN030ST, a randomized trial that attempted immunosuppression withdrawal within 2 years after liver transplantation. After a pre-transplant mixed lymphocyte reaction, TCRbeta sequencing was used to pinpoint donor-reactive T cell clones, which were subsequently tracked in post-transplant blood. As an antigen-independent comparator for the donor-reactive sequences, third party-reactive TCRbeta sequences from pre-transplant MLRs were identified as well. Of the eight recipients, three were HCV-positive, while the remaining recipients had been transplanted for non-autoimmune, non-viral indications. Subjects received no induction therapy and standard immunosuppression until randomization at 12-24 months post-transplant. Tolerance was defined as complete immunosuppression withdrawal for at least one year with no rise in liver enzymes beyond twice the upper limit of normal. Blood samples were collected pre-transplant, pre-randomization before withdrawal, and post-randomization after either full withdrawal or failed withdrawal. A cohort of 8 liver transplant recipients was studied, of whom 3 were classified as tolerant and 5 as non-tolerant. What the study reported, not specific to this receptor: Low numbers of available donor cells limited the measurable donor-reactive repertoire in a couple of subjects. In most of the 8 subjects, circulating donor-reactive CD4 TCRbeta sequences decreased significantly after transplant, regardless of tolerance or HCV status. When repertoire turnover was taken into account, detection of donor-reactive sequences was significantly reduced in 7 of 8 subjects for CD4 and in 8 of 8 subjects for CD8. The decline in donor-reactive sequences exceeded the decline in third party-reactive sequences, suggesting partial antigen-specific deletion that was unrelated to withdrawal success. The conclusions were considered preliminary, being limited by small, heterogeneous patient numbers and non-standardized post-transplant time points. Since no allograft tissue specimens were available, donor-reactive T cells may have migrated into the graft instead of being deleted.

With regard to this clone: Its antigen is still unknown. There are no base qualities to consult, and no much larger clone falls within one base.

Unstimulated PBMCs, after thawing, were stained for CD3, CD4 and CD8 and then FACS-sorted into CD3+CD4+ and CD3+CD8+ populations. Each of the 8 studied subjects was randomized to immunosuppression withdrawal. The Qiagen DNeasy Blood and Tissue Kit was used to isolate genomic DNA. Trimming leaves V shorter by 4 bases and J shorter by 5 bases, with the junction holding 4 bases beyond the gene matches. CDR1 and CDR2, per the germline V gene, are ENHRY and SYGVKD. The CDR3 covers 14 residues, taking in both the cysteine and the phenylalanine. The CDR3 DNA has 42 bases and is translated from base 1. High-throughput TCRbeta CDR3 sequencing of frozen genomic DNA was performed by immunoSEQ, including PCR amplification, mapping, bias correction and internal controls. As for the authors' bioinformatics: Only productive rearrangements were retained, with each unique TCRbeta sequence defined by its CDR3 nucleotide sequence together with its V and J gene. For classification of a sequence as donor-reactive, at least 5-fold expansion in CFSE-low cells relative to unstimulated pre-transplant cells and a frequency of at least 0.01% were required. Minimum frequency thresholds were set for each subject based on the unstimulated sample with the lowest template count, ensuring at least 90% detection power. Jensen-Shannon divergence between the top 1000 TCRbeta sequences post- versus pre-transplant served as the measure of repertoire turnover. Two-sided Fisher's exact tests were used to test for changes in how often donor-reactive sequences were detected. The table comes from immuneACCESS by way of TCRdb, which keeps in-frame sequences with V and J called. Part of the clones is missing from these tables; in studies checked, under half for an unresolved V gene and the rest for unknown reasons. V, J and clone size are those of that table, while D and trimming were read from the DNA. Recorded for this sample are approximately 65,000 clones; almost 95% of them occurred a single time. The leading ten clones occupy roughly 0.98% of the sample.

The specimen was CD4+ T cells from blood, collected 25 months after liver transplant. This chain is built from TRBV10-3 and TRBJ2-1, and TRBD1 aligns with 8 junction nucleotides. The source is a human patient who received a liver transplant. After a transplant, some of the T cells may come from the graft donor. The CDR3 protein is CAISVTDRDNEQFF. The nucleotide sequence reads as follows: TGTGCCATCAGTGTTACGGACAGGGACAATGAGCAGTTCTTC.